The present T cell receptor beta chain was sequenced within a study of T-cell reconstitution after alpha-beta-depleted transplantation in children. CDR1 and CDR2 from the germline V gene are SQVTM and ANQGSEA. The trim removed 5 bases at V and 5 bases at J, leaving 8 bases unmatched. CDR3 length equals 15 residues. The authors prepared the TCRbeta library with unique molecular identifiers. TCRdb independently ran MiXCR on the PCR reads; one entry per CDR3 protein. This table holds around 100,000 distinct CDR3 sequences, approximately 10% found once. The specimen was PBMCs, collected before TCRalphabeta/CD19-depleted stem cell transplant. The source is a boy aged 2 to 10 with acute lymphoblastic leukemia, due to receive a stem cell transplant. The chain combines TRBV29-1 with TRBJ1-6; 8 positions agree with TRBD1. The CDR3: CSVKASGQDNSPLHF. CDR3 DNA sequence: TGCAGCGTTAAGGCCTCGGGACAGGATAATTCACCCCTCCACTTT.